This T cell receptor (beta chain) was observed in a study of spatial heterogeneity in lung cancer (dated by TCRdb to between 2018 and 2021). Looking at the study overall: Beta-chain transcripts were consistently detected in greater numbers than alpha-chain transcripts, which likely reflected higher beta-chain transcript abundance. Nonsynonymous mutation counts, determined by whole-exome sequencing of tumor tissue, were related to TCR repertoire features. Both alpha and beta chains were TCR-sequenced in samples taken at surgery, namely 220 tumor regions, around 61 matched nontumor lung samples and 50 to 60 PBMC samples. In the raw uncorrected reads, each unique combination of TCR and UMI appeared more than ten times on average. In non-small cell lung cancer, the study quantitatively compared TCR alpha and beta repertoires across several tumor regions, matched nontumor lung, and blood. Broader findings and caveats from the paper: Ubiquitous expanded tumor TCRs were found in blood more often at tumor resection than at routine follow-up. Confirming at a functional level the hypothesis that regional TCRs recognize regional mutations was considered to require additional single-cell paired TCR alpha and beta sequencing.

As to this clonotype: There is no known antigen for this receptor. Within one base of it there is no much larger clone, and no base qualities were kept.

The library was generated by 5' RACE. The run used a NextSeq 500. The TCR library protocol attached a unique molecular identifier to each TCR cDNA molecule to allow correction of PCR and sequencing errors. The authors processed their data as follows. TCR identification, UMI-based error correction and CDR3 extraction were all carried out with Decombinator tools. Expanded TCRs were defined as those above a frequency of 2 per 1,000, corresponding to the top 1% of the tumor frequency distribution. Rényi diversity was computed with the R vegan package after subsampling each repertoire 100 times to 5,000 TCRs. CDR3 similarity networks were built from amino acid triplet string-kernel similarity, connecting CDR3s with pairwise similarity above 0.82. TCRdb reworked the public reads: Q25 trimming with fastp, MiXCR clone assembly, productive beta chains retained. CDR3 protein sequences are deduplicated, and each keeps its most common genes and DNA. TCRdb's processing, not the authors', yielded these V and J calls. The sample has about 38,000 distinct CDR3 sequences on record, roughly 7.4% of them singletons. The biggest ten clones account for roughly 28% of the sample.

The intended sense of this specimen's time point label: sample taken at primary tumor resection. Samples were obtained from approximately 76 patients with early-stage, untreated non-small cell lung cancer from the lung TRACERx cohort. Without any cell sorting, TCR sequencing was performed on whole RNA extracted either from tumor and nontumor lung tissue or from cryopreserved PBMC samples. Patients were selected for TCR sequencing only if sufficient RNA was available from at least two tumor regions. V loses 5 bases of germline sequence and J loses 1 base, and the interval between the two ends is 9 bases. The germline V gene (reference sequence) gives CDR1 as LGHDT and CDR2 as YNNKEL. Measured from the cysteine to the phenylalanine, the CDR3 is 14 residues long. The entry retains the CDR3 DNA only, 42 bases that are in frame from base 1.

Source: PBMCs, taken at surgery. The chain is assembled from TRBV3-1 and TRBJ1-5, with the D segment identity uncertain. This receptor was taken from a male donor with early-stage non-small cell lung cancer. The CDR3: CASSIRGSNQPQHF. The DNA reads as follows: TGTGCCAGCAGCATCCGTGGGAGCAATCAGCCCCAGCATTTT.